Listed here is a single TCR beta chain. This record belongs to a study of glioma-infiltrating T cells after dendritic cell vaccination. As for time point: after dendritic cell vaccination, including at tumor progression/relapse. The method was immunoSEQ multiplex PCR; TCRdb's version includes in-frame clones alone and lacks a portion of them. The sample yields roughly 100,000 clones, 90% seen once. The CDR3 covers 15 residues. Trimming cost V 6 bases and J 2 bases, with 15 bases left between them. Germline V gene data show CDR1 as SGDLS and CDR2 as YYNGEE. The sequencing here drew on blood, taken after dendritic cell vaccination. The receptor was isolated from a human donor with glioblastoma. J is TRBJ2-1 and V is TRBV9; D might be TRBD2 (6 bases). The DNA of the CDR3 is TGTGCCAGCAACGACGGGACTTCGCCCTACAATGAGCAGTTCTTC. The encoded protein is CASNDGTSPYNEQFF.